The T cell receptor (beta chain) described here comes from a study of breast tumors, draining lymph nodes, adjacent tissues. General study results and limits: The lymph node origin of tumor T cells was framed as consistent with a hypothesis, not demonstrated. Compared with lymph nodes, tumors were less diverse; compared with nontumor tissue, more.

Axillary draining lymph nodes of breast cancer patients supplied the node samples. After removal of 5 bases from V and 7 bases from J, the junction contained 5 bases not matched to a gene. The CDR3 runs to 15 residues. CDR1 is LNHNV, CDR2 YYDKDF, per germline (reference sequence). TCRdb re-called the multiplex PCR reads through MiXCR, storing one row per CDR3 protein. The data contain around 150,000 distinct CDR3 sequences, around 24% of them seen just once; the ten biggest clones take up roughly 2.6%. The sample holds many counts of this clonotype. The antigen remains unidentified. The receptor was derived from a female donor with breast cancer. Some clones in this sample may be carry-over from other donors' samples. The chain uses TRBV15 and TRBJ2-1; 13 bases line up with TRBD2. The sequencing input was axillary lymph node tissue. CDR3 DNA sequence: TGTGCCACCAGCCGTACTAGCGGGAGGGAAAATGAGCAGTTCTTC. This encodes CATSRTSGRENEQFF.